This TCR beta chain was observed in a study of Graves' ophthalmopathy and Graves' hyperthyroidism. Findings of the study overall: For separating ophthalmopathy from stable hyperthyroidism, a 13-signature model gave 87.88% sensitivity and 75% to 83% specificity.

For this clonotype: Its antigen is undetermined.

This CDR3 has 11 amino acids. Germline loops: CDR1 ENHRY, CDR2 SYGVKD. Trimming took 5 bases from V and 10 from J, leaving 11 bases between them. Beta-chain TCR CDR3 regions were amplified from RNA transcripts. HTBI-primed first-round RT-PCR preceded second-round multiplex PCR. TCRdb passed the multiplex PCR reads through MiXCR, listing each CDR3 protein once. The sample consists of under 800,000 distinct CDR3 sequences, approximately 21% of them appearing once. The chain carries TRBV10-3 and TRBJ1-2, with D uncertain. The sequenced sample consisted of peripheral blood. The origin of this receptor is a woman aged 18-29 years with stable Graves' hyperthyroidism. Some clones in this sample may be carry-over from other donors' samples. The chain's CDR3 is CAISRDEAYTF. The CDR3 DNA reads as TGTGCCATCAGTAGGGATGAGGCCTACACCTTC.